One sample yielded the 19 T cell receptor beta chains listed below, sequenced in a study of blood T cell repertoires in COVID-19. This table comes from immunoSEQ multiplex PCR, and its TCRdb copy is limited to in-frame clones, with some not included. This table has about 83,000 clones, 75% to 90% appearing once. The sample was peripheral blood. These receptors were taken from a woman aged 45 to 65 with active or convalescent COVID-19.

This clone was seen only once. This chain connects TRBV7-2 to TRBJ2-5, with 7 bases aligning to TRBD2. V lost 5 bases to trimming and J lost 5 bases; unmatched junction nucleotides: 8. There are 14 residues in the CDR3. Germline CDR1 is SGHTA and CDR2 is FQGNSA. This chain's CDR3 is CASSPSWGGETQYF. The CDR3 nucleotides read TGTGCCAGCAGCCCAAGCTGGGGGGGGGAGACCCAGTACTTC.

The gene calls are TRBV9 and TRBJ2-7; TRBD2 aligns across 12 bases. V dropped 3 bases and J dropped 2; count of bases not matched to a gene: 3. The CDR3 is 15 residues long. Germline lookup yields CDR1 SGDLS and CDR2 YYNGEE. CDR3 nucleotide sequence: TGTGCCAGCAGCGCCTCTAGCGGGGGGGCCTACGAGCAGTACTTC. It specifies CASSASSGGAYEQYF.

The chain combines TRBV3-1 (or the pseudogene TRBV3-2) with TRBJ2-1; 16 bases match TRBD2. The CDR3 contains 18 residues. The trim removed 8 bases at V and 7 bases at J, leaving 14 bases unmatched. Germline-derived CDR1 and CDR2 are LGHDT and YNNKEL (reference sequence). The CDR3 is CASASPGTSGGAHNEQFF. In DNA form, the CDR3 reads TGTGCCAGCGCCAGTCCCGGGACTAGCGGGGGGGCCCATAATGAGCAGTTCTTC.

This chain uses TRBV5-5 with TRBJ1-6, with 8 bases lining up with TRBD1. The CDR3 consists of 15 residues. Looked up from germline, CDR1 is SGHKS and CDR2 is YYEKEE (reference sequence). With V trimmed by 4 bases and J by 7 bases, 7 bases remained unmatched. The CDR3 nucleotides are TGTGCCAGCAGCAACCCGGGACAGGTGAATTCACCCCTCCACTTT. It translates to CASSNPGQVNSPLHF.

DNA of the CDR3: TGTGCCAGCAGTTACGGGACAGGGGATTCGGGGGAGCTGTTTTTT. Amino acid sequence: CASSYGTGDSGELFF. The genes are TRBV5-4 and TRBJ2-2; 10 bases fit TRBD1. There are 15 residues in the CDR3. J was trimmed by 8 bases and V by 5 bases; bases with no gene match: 9. In germline, CDR1 is SGHNT, CDR2 YYREEE (reference sequence).

The chain is built from TRBV2 and TRBJ1-2; D gene unclear. In germline, CDR1 is SNHLY, CDR2 FYNNEI. Trimming shortened V by 4 bases and J by 7 bases, and 13 bases separated the two germline ends. CDR3 length equals 13 residues. DNA of the CDR3: TGTGCCAGCAGTGGGGAGGTCCTTTCTGGCTACACCTTC. Translating it yields CASSGEVLSGYTF.

This CDR3 reads CASGLTDRREAFF. The CDR3 DNA follows: TGTGCTAGTGGTTTGACCGACAGGCGAGAAGCTTTCTTT. The V gene is TRBV12-5, the J gene TRBJ1-1, with D tentatively TRBD1 (6 bases). V lost 2 bases and J lost 8, with 12 bases in between. CDR1 and CDR2 (germline): LGHNT, FRNRAP. CDR3 size: 13 residues.

The CDR3 spells CASRLTGSHGYTF. As DNA, the CDR3 is TGTGCCAGCAGGTTGACAGGGTCCCATGGCTACACCTTC. V is TRBV6-5 and J is TRBJ1-2, with 7 bases aligning to TRBD1. CDR3 length: 13 residues. Unmatched junction bases numbered 7, after V lost 6 bases and J lost 6 bases. CDR1 and CDR2 from the germline V gene are MNHEY and SVGAGI.

This clone was seen only a few times. The gene calls are TRBV7-9 and TRBJ1-6; TRBD1 matches at 7 bases. CDR3 length equals 15 residues. V trimming: 0 bases; J trimming: 8 bases; junction bases outside the gene matches: 4. From germline, CDR1 is SEHNR and CDR2 FQNEAQ (reference sequence). The CDR3 DNA is TGTGCCAGCAGCTTAGCTGGCAGGGGGTATTCACCCCTCCACTTT. It is translated as CASSLAGRGYSPLHF.

The sample holds one count of this clone. J is TRBJ1-5 and V is TRBV5-6; D uncertain. There are 13 residues in the CDR3. Germline V gene lookup returns CDR1 SGHDT and CDR2 YYEEEE. Trimming cost V 2 bases and J 4 bases, with 7 bases left between them. CDR3 in amino acids: CASSFTANQPQHF. CDR3 nucleotides: TGTGCCAGCAGCTTCACAGCTAATCAGCCCCAGCATTTT.

J is TRBJ1-4 and V is TRBV5-1; D perhaps matches TRBD1 (6 bases). Trimming removed 1 base from V and 7 bases from J, with 14 bases in between. In germline, CDR1 is SGHRS, CDR2 YFSETQ. The CDR3 loop spans 15 amino acids. CDR3 in DNA: TGCGCCAGCAGCTTGAGTGGCAGGGGTGGTGAAAAACTGTTTTTT. This sequence encodes CASSLSGRGGEKLFF.

CDR3: CASRRGQGTNQPQHF. CDR3 in DNA: TGTGCCAGCCGTAGGGGACAGGGGACCAATCAGCCCCAGCATTTT. The chain uses TRBV6-5 and TRBJ1-5; TRBD1 agrees at 10 bases. V trimming: 8 bases; J trimming: 3 bases; junction bases outside the gene matches: 7. The CDR3 loop spans 15 amino acids. Per germline, CDR1 MNHEY and CDR2 SVGAGI.

The chain is built from TRBV29-1 and TRBJ1-3; unclear D gene. This CDR3 has 14 residues. Trimming stripped 5 bases from V and 1 base from J, with 12 bases between. Germline assignment: CDR1 SQVTM and CDR2 ANQGSEA. CDR3 nucleotides: TGCAGCGTTCGGGAGGGTTCGTCTGGAAACACCATATATTTT. The encoded protein is CSVREGSSGNTIYF.

The genes are TRBV4-3 and TRBJ2-2; TRBD1 is a possible D gene (6 bases). The germline V and J ends were trimmed by 2 bases and 0 bases, with 7 bases remaining between them. This CDR3 contains 15 residues. Germline CDR1 reads LGHNA; CDR2 reads YSLEER. The CDR3 region has the DNA TGCGCCAGCAGCCAACAGGGGTCGAACACCGGGGAGCTGTTTTTT. Protein sequence: CASSQQGSNTGELFF.

J is TRBJ1-6 and V is TRBV11-2; D is ambiguous. CDR1 SGHAT and CDR2 FQNNGV come from the germline V gene. Trimming cost V 1 base and J 9 bases, with 13 bases left between them. The CDR3 length is 15 residues. The CDR3 sequence: CASSLVGRAGSPLHF. CDR3 in DNA: TGTGCCAGCAGCTTAGTCGGGCGGGCTGGTTCACCCCTCCACTTT. The whole variable domain, remainder taken from reference TRBV11-2 and TRBJ1-6, is EAGVAQSPRYKIIEKRQSVAFWCNPISGHATLYWYQQILGQGPKLLIQFQNNGVVDDSQLPKDRFSAERLKGVDSTLKIQPAKLEDSAVYLCASSLVGRAGSPLHFGNGTRLTVT.

J is TRBJ1-1 and V is TRBV2; a weak D match, TRBD1 (5 bases). With 0 bases removed from V and 9 bases from J, the gap between germline ends came to 8 bases. CDR1 is SNHLY and CDR2 is FYNNEI in the germline V gene. The CDR3 length is 12 residues. The CDR3 reads CASSEARGQAFF. For the CDR3, the DNA is TGTGCCAGCAGTGAAGCAAGGGGCCAAGCTTTCTTT.

The CDR3, as DNA: TGTGCCAGCAGCAAGACCAGGACAGTCAGGGAGACCCAGTACTTC. Translated, it gives CASSKTRTVRETQYF. The rearrangement uses TRBV21-1 and TRBJ2-5; TRBD1 is taken as the D call from the table, unchecked against the DNA. TRBV21-1 is noted as a pseudogene. The CDR3 consists of 15 residues.

V usage is TRBV6-5 and J usage is TRBJ1-2, with D possibly being TRBD1 (6 bases). This CDR3 region has 13 residues. Germline CDR1 is MNHEY and CDR2 is SVGAGI. Trimming pared 7 bases from V and 4 bases from J, leaving 13 bases between. Here the CDR3 reads CASMRGLGYGYTF. CDR3 nucleotide sequence: TGTGCCAGCATGCGGGGGCTCGGCTATGGCTACACCTTC.

The rearrangement links TRBV2 to TRBJ2-5; 7 bases map to TRBD1. The CDR3 runs to 17 residues. Looked up from germline, CDR1 is SNHLY and CDR2 is FYNNEI. The V gene end was trimmed by 3 bases and the J gene end by 1 base; junction bases not matched to a gene: 11. In nucleotides, the CDR3 is TGTGCCAGCAGTGAGAACATAGGACAGGCCTTCCAAGAGACCCAGTACTTC. Amino acid sequence: CASSENIGQAFQETQYF.